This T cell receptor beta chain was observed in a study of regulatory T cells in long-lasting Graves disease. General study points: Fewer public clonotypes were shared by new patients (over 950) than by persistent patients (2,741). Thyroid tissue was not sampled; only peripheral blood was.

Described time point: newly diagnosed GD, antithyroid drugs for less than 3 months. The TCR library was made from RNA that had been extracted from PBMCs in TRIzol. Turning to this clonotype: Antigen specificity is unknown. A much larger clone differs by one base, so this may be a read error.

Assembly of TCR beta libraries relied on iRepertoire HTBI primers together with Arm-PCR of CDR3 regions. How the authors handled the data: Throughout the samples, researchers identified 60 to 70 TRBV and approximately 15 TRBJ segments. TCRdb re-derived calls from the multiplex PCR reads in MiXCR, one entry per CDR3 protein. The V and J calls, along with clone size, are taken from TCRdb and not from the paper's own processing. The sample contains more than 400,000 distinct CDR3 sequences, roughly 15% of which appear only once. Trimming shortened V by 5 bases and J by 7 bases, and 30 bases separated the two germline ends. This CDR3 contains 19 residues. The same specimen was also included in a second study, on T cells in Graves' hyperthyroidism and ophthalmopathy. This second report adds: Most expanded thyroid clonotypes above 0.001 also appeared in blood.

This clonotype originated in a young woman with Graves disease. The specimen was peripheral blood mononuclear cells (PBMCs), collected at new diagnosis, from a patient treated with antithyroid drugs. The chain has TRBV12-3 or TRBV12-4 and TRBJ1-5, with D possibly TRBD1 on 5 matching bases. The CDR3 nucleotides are TGTGCCAGCAGTCTTGCGATTTGGGAGACAGCCCGGGGGAGGCAGCCCCAGCATTTT. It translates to CASSLAIWETARGRQPQHF.